These 5 T cell receptor beta chains were all obtained from the same sample, sequenced in a study of T-cell reconstitution after alpha-beta-depleted transplantation in children. During its preparation, the TCRbeta library received unique molecular identifiers. TCRdb reanalysed the PCR reads using MiXCR and keeps one entry per CDR3 protein. The table records approximately 650,000 distinct CDR3 sequences, about 12% of them present only once. The specimen comprised PBMCs, sampled before TCRalphabeta/CD19-depleted stem cell transplant. All receptors come from a girl under 10 years old with congenital amegakaryocytic thrombocytopenia, due to receive a stem cell transplant.

As concerns this clonotype: This may arise from a read error, as a much more abundant clone is one base away. This chain connects TRBV24-1 to TRBJ2-5; TRBD1 aligns across 11 bases. CDR1 is KGHDR and CDR2 is SFDVKD in the germline V gene. V was pared by 5 bases and J by 2 bases, with 21 bases of the junction left unmatched. The CDR3 covers 21 residues. The CDR3 DNA follows: TGTGCCACCAGTGGCATCAAAGTGGGACAAACCGGGACAGGGGGTCAAGAGACCCAGTACTTC. Its protein product is CATSGIKVGQTGTGGQETQYF.

V is TRBV20-1 and J is TRBJ2-3, with D uncertain. This CDR3 region has 13 residues. Germline V gene lookup returns CDR1 DFQATT and CDR2 SNEGSKA (reference sequence). Trimming removed 3 bases from V and 6 bases from J, with 13 bases in between. For the CDR3, the DNA is TGCAGTGCTAGCCCTTTAAATGGGGATACGCAGTATTTT. Its translation: CSASPLNGDTQYF.

This clonotype was detected only a few times. This sequence joins TRBV18 and TRBJ2-4; 9 bases line up with TRBD1. V lost 6 bases to trimming and J lost 10 bases; unmatched junction nucleotides: 13. Looked up from germline, CDR1 is KGHSH and CDR2 is LQKENI. The CDR3 sequence is 15 residues long. Here the CDR3 DNA reads TGTGCCAGCTCTCGACAGACAGGGGGGGAAACTATTCAGTACTTC. As protein: CASSRQTGGETIQYF.

This clonotype was recorded a few times. The chain has TRBV30 and TRBJ2-3, with a possible D match to TRBD2 (6 bases). CDR1 is GTSNPN and CDR2 is SVGIG in the germline V gene (reference sequence). The CDR3 is 13 residues long. V was trimmed by 2 bases and J by 4 bases, leaving 10 bases between them. The CDR3 region is CAWSPPGADTQYF. The CDR3 DNA sequence: TGTGCCTGGAGTCCCCCGGGAGCAGATACGCAGTATTTT.

This clonotype was seen ten or more times. The gene calls are TRBV7-8 and TRBJ2-7; weak D call: TRBD2 (5 bases). CDR1 SGHVS and CDR2 FQNEAQ come from the germline V gene. The CDR3 runs to 12 residues. Trimming shortened V by 5 bases and J by 4 bases, and 9 bases separated the two germline ends. The CDR3 reads CASSATSYEQYF. DNA of the CDR3: TGTGCCAGCAGCGCCACTAGTTACGAGCAGTACTTC.